The 22 T cell receptor beta chains given below trace back to one sample, sequenced in a study of blood T cell repertoires in COVID-19. TCRdb's table, derived via immunoSEQ multiplex PCR, lists solely in-frame clones and lacks some. The sample carries 150,000 or so clones, about 80% recorded once. The sample was peripheral blood. These receptor sequences come from a woman older than 75 with acute or convalescent COVID-19.

V is TRBV9 and J is TRBJ2-1; no clear D. Germline CDR1 SGDLS, CDR2 YYNGEE. The V end lost 0 bases, the J end lost 0 bases, and 7 bases lay between the germline ends. CDR3 length: 15 amino acids. As DNA, the CDR3 is TGTGCCAGCAGCGTAGCGACGGGCTCCTACAATGAGCAGTTCTTC. Translating gives CASSVATGSYNEQFF.

The rearrangement uses TRBV28 and TRBJ2-3, with D unclear. V lost 5 bases to trimming and J lost 6 bases, with 21 bases between them. CDR1 and CDR2 from the germline V gene are MDHEN and SYDVKM. The CDR3 has 16 residues. The CDR3: CASSKLTGPEADTQYF. The CDR3 nucleotides read TGTGCCAGCAGTAAGCTAACGGGTCCCGAGGCGGATACGCAGTATTTT.

This clone was observed a single time. J is TRBJ2-6 and V is TRBV7-2; D may be TRBD1 (6 bases). Looked up from germline, CDR1 is SGHTA and CDR2 is FQGNSA. CDR3 length: 14 residues. Trimming removed 5 bases at V and 2 bases at J, with 7 bases between. The chain's CDR3 is CASSAGAGANVLTF. CDR3 in DNA: TGTGCCAGCAGCGCAGGGGCTGGGGCCAACGTCCTGACTTTC.

The chain carries TRBV19 and TRBJ1-2, with 8 bases identical to TRBD1. The germline V gene has CDR1 LNHDA and CDR2 SQIVND (reference sequence). J was trimmed by 3 bases and V by 3 bases; bases with no gene match: 6. The length of the CDR3 is 15 residues. CDR3: CASSILAGGDYGYTF. CDR3 nucleotide sequence: TGTGCCAGTAGTATTTTGGCAGGGGGCGACTATGGCTACACCTTC.

This chain uses TRBV5-1 with TRBJ1-6, with 7 bases fitting TRBD1. CDR3 size: 14 residues. Germline trimming cut 4 bases from V and 7 bases from J; bases unmatched to any gene: 5. Germline CDR1 SGHRS, CDR2 YFSETQ. CDR3 sequence (DNA): TGCGCCAGCAGCCTCGGGACAGACAATTCACCCCTCCACTTT. This gives the protein CASSLGTDNSPLHF.

The chain employs TRBV7-2 and TRBJ2-1; possible D gene TRBD2, 5 bases. CDR1 is SGHTA and CDR2 is FQGNSA in the germline V gene. Trimming stripped 1 base from V and 0 bases from J, with 13 bases between. This CDR3 is 17 amino acids long. The CDR3 coding sequence is TGTGCCAGCAGCTTAGTGGCTAGCAGTAGCTCCTACAATGAGCAGTTCTTC. Translated, it gives CASSLVASSSSYNEQFF.

V is TRBV7-2 and J is TRBJ2-7, with D perhaps matching TRBD2 (5 bases). The CDR3 has 15 residues. V lost 4 bases and J 3 bases, leaving 16 bases between the germline ends. The V gene's germline CDR1 is SGHTA and CDR2 FQGNSA. The CDR3 sequence is CASSYGNRGYYEQYF. The DNA for the CDR3 is TGTGCCAGCAGCTACGGGAATCGCGGCTACTACGAGCAGTACTTC.

The chain couples TRBV4-2 to TRBJ1-2; D remains ambiguous. Germline V gene sequence: CDR1 LGHNA, CDR2 YNFKEQ. This CDR3 has 12 amino acids. The ends were cut back, 6 bases at V and 3 bases at J, with 8 bases in the middle. The chain's CDR3 is CASRRADYGYTF. CDR3 DNA: TGTGCCAGCAGACGAGCCGACTATGGCTACACCTTC.

The CDR3 coding sequence is TGTGCCAGCAGAAGGGGACTAGTCACAGATACGCAGTATTTT. It codes for CASRRGLVTDTQYF. The chain links TRBV6-5 to TRBJ2-3; TRBD2 aligns across 8 bases. Germline-derived CDR1 and CDR2 are MNHEY and SVGAGI. Unmatched junction bases numbered 4, after V lost 6 bases and J lost 2 bases. This CDR3 is 14 amino acids long.

The chain couples TRBV2 to TRBJ2-1; possibly TRBD2 for D (6 bases). Deletions cut 8 bases from V and 7 bases from J, with 21 bases between. Germline V gene sequence: CDR1 SNHLY, CDR2 FYNNEI. CDR3 length: 15 amino acids. In nucleotides, the CDR3 is TGTGCCAGCCGGGGGACCGCGCGGCGTACGAATGAGCAGTTCTTC. Its protein is CASRGTARRTNEQFF. Combining the CDR3 with reference TRBV2 and TRBJ2-1 gives the whole variable domain EPEVTQTPSHQVTQMGQEVILRCVPISNHLYFYWYRQILGQKVEFLVSFYNNEISEKSEIFDDQFSVERPDGSNFTLKIRSTKLEDSAMYFCASRGTARRTNEQFFGPGTRLTVL.

This chain uses TRBV6-5 with TRBJ1-1, with D unclear. CDR1 and CDR2 from the germline V gene are MNHEY and SVGAGI. The CDR3 has 12 amino acids. Trimming left V 6 bases short and J 1 base short, with 6 bases between. The CDR3 DNA follows: TGTGCCAGCAGACAGTCGAACACTGAAGCTTTCTTT. Protein sequence: CASRQSNTEAFF.

This clone has just one count. This sequence joins TRBV19 and TRBJ1-6; 8 bases fit TRBD1. The ends lost 11 bases at V and 7 bases at J; junction bases unmatched: 10. The CDR3 length is 14 residues. CDR1 and CDR2 (germline): LNHDA, SQIVND (reference sequence). CDR3 in amino acids: CASWTGSRNSPLHF. The DNA of the CDR3 is TGTGCCTCATGGACAGGGTCGAGGAATTCACCCCTCCACTTT.

The chain joins TRBV19 to TRBJ2-3; 9 positions match TRBD1. Germline CDR1 is LNHDA and CDR2 is SQIVND (reference sequence). With V trimmed by 1 base and J by 1 base, 15 bases remained unmatched. CDR3 length: 20 residues. The DNA of the CDR3 is TGTGCCAGTAGTATAGTCAAGGGACAGGGAGGTTCCCCGCGCACAGATACGCAGTATTTT. Encoded protein: CASSIVKGQGGSPRTDTQYF. Supplemented by reference TRBV19 and TRBJ2-3, the full variable domain reads DGGITQSPKYLFRKEGQNVTLSCEQNLNHDAMYWYRQDPGQGLRLIYYSQIVNDFQKGDIAEGYSVSREKKESFPLTVTSAQKNPTAFYLCASSIVKGQGGSPRTDTQYFGPGTRLTVL.

The V call is TRBV29-1, the J call TRBJ2-1; 7 positions agree with TRBD1. The germline V gene encodes CDR1 SQVTM and CDR2 ANQGSEA. The CDR3 totals 12 residues. Trimming took 7 bases from V and 10 from J; bases not matched to a gene: 10. CDR3 bases: TGCAGCGAGAGAACAGGGGTGATGGAGCAGTTCTTC. It specifies CSERTGVMEQFF.

The rearrangement links TRBV12-3 or TRBV12-4 to TRBJ1-4, with a weak D call TRBD1 (5 bases). V lost 5 bases, J lost 13 bases, and 17 bases lay in between. The CDR3 runs 13 residues. CDR3 protein: CASSPQGSWGLFF. CDR3 bases: TGTGCCAGCAGTCCTCAGGGCAGCTGGGGACTGTTTTTT.

The chain recombines TRBV4-1 with TRBJ1-4, with 10 nucleotides matching TRBD1. The V segment lost 4 bases and the J segment 6 bases; nucleotides outside the gene matches: 5. CDR1 and CDR2 (germline): MGHRA, YSYEKL. This CDR3 is 15 amino acids long. CDR3: CASSLQTGGHEKLFF. The CDR3, as DNA: TGCGCCAGCAGCCTCCAGACAGGGGGCCATGAAAAACTGTTTTTT.

CDR3 sequence (DNA): TGTGCCAGTAGTACGGGACAGCTTTATAGCAATCAGCCCCAGCATTTT. Amino acids: CASSTGQLYSNQPQHF. The chain carries TRBV19 and TRBJ1-5; 7 nucleotides agree with TRBD1. Germline V gene lookup returns CDR1 LNHDA and CDR2 SQIVND (reference sequence). J gave up 0 bases and V 4 bases, and 6 bases lay outside the gene matches. The CDR3 is 16 residues long.

V usage is TRBV7-9 and J usage is TRBJ1-4; D remains ambiguous. Germline lookup yields CDR1 SEHNR and CDR2 FQNEAQ (reference sequence). Trimming cost V 4 bases and J 4 bases, with 4 bases left between them. The CDR3 loop spans 12 amino acids. CDR3 in DNA: TGTGCCAGCAGCTCCCTTAATGAAAAACTGTTTTTT. Translated, it gives CASSSLNEKLFF.

The CDR3 region has the DNA TGTGCCAGCAGCTTATTTAGCGGGTACGAGCAGTACTTC. It codes for CASSLFSGYEQYF. The rearrangement links TRBV7-2 to TRBJ2-7; 7 nucleotides agree with TRBD2. With 2 bases clipped from V and 4 bases from J, the junction kept 2 bases outside the gene matches. Germline V gene data show CDR1 as SGHTA and CDR2 as FQGNSA. The CDR3 consists of 13 residues.

V is TRBV6-5 and J is TRBJ1-1, with a tentative D call TRBD1 (5 bases). Germline CDR1 reads MNHEY; CDR2 reads SVGAGI. The V and J ends lost 6 bases and 1 base respectively, with 12 bases between them. The CDR3 has 14 residues. CDR3 in amino acids: CASRNRRENTEAFF. CDR3 sequence (DNA): TGTGCCAGCAGAAACAGGCGGGAGAACACTGAAGCTTTCTTT.

The chain recombines TRBV18 with TRBJ2-7, with D perhaps matching TRBD1 (5 bases). The CDR3 extends over 14 amino acids. The V gene lost 2 bases and the J gene lost 1 base, with 9 bases spanning the gap. Germline CDR1 KGHSH, CDR2 LQKENI. The DNA of the CDR3 is TGTGCCAGCTCACCAGGCAGGGTGTCCTACGAGCAGTACTTC. It translates to CASSPGRVSYEQYF.

V usage is TRBV19 and J usage is TRBJ2-3; 14 bases match TRBD2. With V trimmed by 3 bases and J by 6 bases, 5 bases remained unmatched. Germline V lookup: CDR1 LNHDA, CDR2 SQIVND (reference sequence). This CDR3 is 16 amino acids long. The CDR3 loop reads CASSIRTSGGFDTQYF. The CDR3 nucleotides are TGTGCCAGTAGTATCAGGACTAGCGGGGGGTTTGATACGCAGTATTTT.